These 2 T cell receptor beta chains came from one sample sequenced in a study of OX40 agonist ivuxolimab in advanced cancers. Some clones are missing from TCRdb's copy, which holds only in-frame ones; the method was immunoSEQ multiplex PCR. In the table there are about 35,000 clones, under 85% of which are singletons. The sequences come from CD4+ or CD8+ T cells sorted from blood, collected in a trial of the OX40 agonist ivuxolimab. These TCRs come from an adult with an advanced solid tumor such as melanoma, head and neck, liver or kidney cancer.

This chain joins TRBV6-1 and TRBJ2-7; D perhaps matches TRBD1 (6 bases). CDR3 length: 14 amino acids. V was pared by 3 bases and J by 5 bases, with 14 bases between. CDR1 MNHNS and CDR2 SASEGT come from the germline V gene. The CDR3 loop reads CASSEANRVNEQYF. CDR3 in DNA: TGTGCCAGCAGTGAGGCTAACAGGGTCAACGAGCAGTACTTC.

This clone appeared once. The rearrangement joins TRBV2 to TRBJ1-6; no definite D call. The CDR3 covers 14 residues. The V and J ends lost 2 bases and 7 bases respectively, with 9 bases between them. The V gene's germline CDR1 is SNHLY and CDR2 FYNNEI. The CDR3 spells CASSERRFNSPLHF. CDR3 nucleotides: TGTGCCAGCAGTGAACGGCGGTTCAATTCACCCCTCCACTTT. The full variable domain, rest sourced from reference TRBV2 and TRBJ1-6, is EPEVTQTPSHQVTQMGQEVILRCVPISNHLYFYWYRQILGQKVEFLVSFYNNEISEKSEIFDDQFSVERPDGSNFTLKIRSTKLEDSAMYFCASSERRFNSPLHFGNGTRLTVT.